These T cell receptor beta chains were read from a single sample in a study of cytomegalovirus exposure and HLA in healthy donors. Method: immunoSEQ multiplex PCR; TCRdb's copy keeps in-frame clones and lacks some. This sample has around 100,000 clones, with 85% to 90% found just once. Sequences were obtained from PBMCs. The receptors derive from a man aged 25 to 40 in good health and CMV-seronegative. The CDR3 runs from the conserved cysteine through the conserved F or W. D genes are given only for firm matches. Expanded clones get a size class; other rows say once, few or many, or leave the size out.

clone size: -
J gene: TRBJ1-5
V gene: TRBV5-1
D gene: -
CDR3 DNA: TGCGCCAGCAGCTTGGAAGCGAATCAGCCCCAGCATTTT
CDR3 protein: CASSLEANQPQHF

clone size: -
J gene: TRBJ1-6
V gene: TRBV30
D gene: -
CDR3 DNA: TGTGCCTGGAGTGTATCGACAGGATCTTCACCCCTCCACTTT
CDR3 protein: CAWSVSTGSSPLHF

clone size: -
J gene: TRBJ1-2
V gene: TRBV19
D gene: -
CDR3 DNA: TGTGCCAGTAGAGCAAGCCTCAGACAGCTAAGTGATGGCTACACCTTC
CDR3 protein: CASRASLRQLSDGYTF

clone size: -
J gene: TRBJ1-2
V gene: TRBV18
D gene: TRBD1
CDR3 DNA: TGTGCCAGCTCATCTCGACAGGGGACCTATGGCTACACCTTC
CDR3 protein: CASSSRQGTYGYTF

clone size: -
J gene: TRBJ2-5
V gene: TRBV4-1
D gene: TRBD2
CDR3 DNA: TGCGCCAGCAGCCAGGCGGGATGGGCGGGAGGGCCAAAGACCCAGTACTTC
CDR3 protein: CASSQAGWAGGPKTQYF

clone size: few
J gene: TRBJ2-3
V gene: TRBV5-6
D gene: -
CDR3 DNA: TGTGCCAGCAGCTTTTTAGGGGACACAGATACGCAGTATTTT
CDR3 protein: CASSFLGDTDTQYF

clone size: -
J gene: TRBJ2-7
V gene: TRBV6-5
D gene: TRBD2
CDR3 DNA: TGTGCCAGCAGTTCGACTAGCGGGACCTACGAGCAGTACTTC
CDR3 protein: CASSSTSGTYEQYF

clone size: -
J gene: TRBJ2-7
V gene: TRBV30
D gene: TRBD1
CDR3 DNA: TGTGCCTGGAGTGTAAGACAGGGGGGGTCCTACGAGCAGTACTTC
CDR3 protein: CAWSVRQGGSYEQYF

clone size: -
J gene: TRBJ2-7
V gene: TRBV6-5
D gene: TRBD1
CDR3 DNA: TGTGCCAGCGGACCTGACAGGGGGAGCTCCTACGAGCAGTACTTC
CDR3 protein: CASGPDRGSSYEQYF

clone size: -
J gene: TRBJ1-2
V gene: TRBV30
D gene: -
CDR3 DNA: TGTGCCTGGATGCAGGGTCCCAACTATGGCTACACCTTC
CDR3 protein: CAWMQGPNYGYTF

clone size: -
J gene: TRBJ2-7
V gene: TRBV6-5
D gene: -
CDR3 DNA: TGTGCCAGCAGTTATCACAGGTTGTCCTACGAGCAGTACTTC
CDR3 protein: CASSYHRLSYEQYF

clone size: -
J gene: TRBJ2-5
V gene: TRBV7-2
D gene: TRBD2
CDR3 DNA: TGTGCCAGCAGCTTTTCAAGCGGGGCGGGAGAGACCCAGTACTTC
CDR3 protein: CASSFSSGAGETQYF

clone size: -
J gene: TRBJ2-2
V gene: TRBV6-4
D gene: TRBD1
CDR3 DNA: TGTGCCAGCAGTAAGACAGGGTCCGGGGAGCTGTTTTTT
CDR3 protein: CASSKTGSGELFF

clone size: -
J gene: TRBJ2-5
V gene: TRBV15
D gene: TRBD2
CDR3 DNA: TGTGCCACCAGCAGACCTACCGGACTAGCGGGGGGTGACGCCGAGACCCAGTACTTC
CDR3 protein: CATSRPTGLAGGDAETQYF

clone size: -
J gene: TRBJ2-2
V gene: TRBV6-5
D gene: TRBD2
CDR3 DNA: TGTGCCAGCAGTTATCTAGCGGGAGCCACCGGGGAGCTGTTTTTT
CDR3 protein: CASSYLAGATGELFF

clone size: -
J gene: TRBJ1-1
V gene: TRBV6-5
D gene: -
CDR3 DNA: TGTGCCAGCACTCCTTTGGCCGCCACTGAAGCTTTCTTT
CDR3 protein: CASTPLAATEAFF

clone size: few
J gene: TRBJ1-1
V gene: TRBV2
D gene: -
CDR3 DNA: TGTGCCAGCAGTGTACAGGGTTACACTGAAGCTTTCTTT
CDR3 protein: CASSVQGYTEAFF

clone size: -
J gene: TRBJ1-4
V gene: TRBV6-5
D gene: -
CDR3 DNA: TGTGCCAGCAGTTATAAAACAGGGTTCGAAAAACTGTTTTTT
CDR3 protein: CASSYKTGFEKLFF

clone size: once
J gene: TRBJ2-3
V gene: TRBV28
D gene: TRBD2
CDR3 DNA: TGTGCCAGCAGCTATACAATTCCCAGACTAGCGGACAGCACAGATACGCAGTATTTT
CDR3 protein: CASSYTIPRLADSTDTQYF

clone size: once
J gene: TRBJ1-2
V gene: TRBV7-2
D gene: TRBD1
CDR3 DNA: TGTGCCAGCAGCAATCGACAGGGGGCGTTGTCTGGCTACACCTTC
CDR3 protein: CASSNRQGALSGYTF

clone size: -
J gene: TRBJ2-1
V gene: TRBV28
D gene: -
CDR3 DNA: TGTGCCAGCAGTTCCACTGCGGACTACTACAATGAGCAGTTCTTC
CDR3 protein: CASSSTADYYNEQFF

clone size: -
J gene: TRBJ1-4
V gene: TRBV4-2
D gene: -
CDR3 DNA: TGTGCCAGCAGCCAAGAGCGGGCGGGAACCGAAAATGAAAAACTGTTTTTT
CDR3 protein: CASSQERAGTENEKLFF

clone size: -
J gene: TRBJ2-7
V gene: TRBV30
D gene: -
CDR3 DNA: TGTGCCTGGAGTTTTTCCCCCCTCGGGGGGCCCTCCTACGAGCAGTACTTC
CDR3 protein: CAWSFSPLGGPSYEQYF

clone size: few
J gene: TRBJ2-2
V gene: TRBV29-1
D gene: TRBD2
CDR3 DNA: TGCAGCTCCCGTGGGGAGGGAGACACCGGGGAGCTGTTTTTT
CDR3 protein: CSSRGEGDTGELFF

clone size: -
J gene: TRBJ2-7
V gene: TRBV6-5
D gene: TRBD2
CDR3 DNA: TGTGCCAGCAGTTACATAGGCGGGAGCTCCTACGAGCAGTACTTC
CDR3 protein: CASSYIGGSSYEQYF

clone size: few
J gene: TRBJ1-4
V gene: TRBV27
D gene: TRBD1
CDR3 DNA: TGTGCCAGCAGTTTATATGCAGGGGGCCCGAGCTCTAATGAAAAACTGTTTTTT
CDR3 protein: CASSLYAGGPSSNEKLFF

clone size: -
J gene: TRBJ2-7
V gene: TRBV2
D gene: TRBD2
CDR3 DNA: TGTGCCACTTCAGCGGGAGGGCTTGAGCAGTACTTC
CDR3 protein: CATSAGGLEQYF

clone size: -
J gene: TRBJ1-1
V gene: TRBV6-1
D gene: -
CDR3 DNA: TGTGCCAGCAGTGAAAGAAGAACGGGGAAGAACACTGAAGCTTTCTTT
CDR3 protein: CASSERRTGKNTEAFF

clone size: -
J gene: TRBJ2-5
V gene: TRBV6-1
D gene: -
CDR3 DNA: TGTGCCAGCAGTGAAAACCCTCTAGCGCCCCAAGAGACCCAGTACTTC
CDR3 protein: CASSENPLAPQETQYF

clone size: -
J gene: TRBJ1-1
V gene: TRBV13
D gene: TRBD1
CDR3 DNA: TGTGCCAGCAGCCGACAGGGGAGCACTGAAGCTTTCTTT
CDR3 protein: CASSRQGSTEAFF

clone size: -
J gene: TRBJ2-1
V gene: TRBV30
D gene: -
CDR3 DNA: TGTGCCTGGGGGAGATGGGCCACGAGGGGGAATGAGCAGTTCTTC
CDR3 protein: CAWGRWATRGNEQFF